Listed here are 20 T cell receptor beta chains from one sample, sequenced in a study of CD8 T cells in ankylosing spondylitis. Study-level results: Ankylosing spondylitis blood appeared to be characterized by a TCR beta motif of under ten highly homologous variants.

TCRdb passed the 5' RACE reads through MiXCR, listing each CDR3 protein once. The profile shows a few hundred thousand distinct CDR3 sequences, around 20% of them singletons. The antigens for these receptors are not known. Sequenced sample: blood, either unsorted or a sorted T cell fraction (not recorded which). Source of these receptors: a male donor with ankylosing spondylitis.

This chain joins TRBV6-1 and TRBJ1-4, with a tentative D call TRBD1 (6 bases). V was shortened by 6 bases and J by 8 bases, with 16 bases between the two germline ends. The CDR3 is 14 residues long. CDR1 and CDR2 from the germline V gene are MNHNS and SASEGT. CDR3 protein: CASRAEGGAEKLFF. The CDR3 DNA reads as TGTGCCAGCAGGGCGGAGGGGGGCGCGGAAAAACTGTTTTTT.

This clonotype was seen repeatedly, ten times or more. The chain joins TRBV10-3 to TRBJ2-2; TRBD2 matches at 9 bases. V lost 0 bases, J lost 6 bases, and 8 bases stayed unmatched. The germline gives CDR1 ENHRY, CDR2 SYGVKD. The CDR3 has 17 amino acids. Here the CDR3 reads CAISESIGGRGPGELFF. The CDR3 DNA reads as TGTGCCATCAGTGAGTCGATAGGCGGGAGGGGCCCCGGGGAGCTGTTTTTT.

Here the CDR3 DNA reads TGCGCCAGCAGCTTAGTTCCGGGTACAGGTTGGGAGACCCAGTACTTC. Translated, it gives CASSLVPGTGWETQYF. The V call is TRBV5-1, the J call TRBJ2-5; a weak D match, TRBD1 (5 bases). The germline V and J ends were trimmed by 2 bases and 5 bases, with 19 bases remaining between them. This CDR3 has 16 amino acids. Germline values: CDR1 SGHRS, CDR2 YFSETQ.

The chain links TRBV29-1 to TRBJ1-6; D gene ambiguous. V was shortened by 6 bases and J by 10 bases, with 16 bases between the two germline ends. Germline CDR1 SQVTM, CDR2 ANQGSEA. This CDR3 region has 13 residues. The CDR3 is CSVKVGSESPLHF. The CDR3 coding sequence is TGCAGCGTCAAGGTTGGTTCGGAATCACCCCTCCACTTT.

V usage is TRBV12-5 and J usage is TRBJ2-1, with a possible D match to TRBD2 (6 bases). In germline, CDR1 is LGHNT, CDR2 FRNRAP. The CDR3 loop spans 15 amino acids. V was trimmed by 5 bases and J by 2 bases, leaving 13 bases between them. The CDR3 loop reads CASGPGGAPYNEQFF. DNA of the CDR3: TGTGCTAGTGGTCCTGGAGGGGCCCCCTACAATGAGCAGTTCTTC.

V usage is TRBV2 and J usage is TRBJ2-7; either TRBD1 or TRBD2 may fit D (5 bases each). Trimming left V 5 bases short and J 2 bases short, with 13 bases between. Germline V CDR1 and CDR2: SNHLY, FYNNEI. The CDR3 length is 14 residues. The CDR3 sequence is CASSWDGDPYEQYF. Here the CDR3 DNA reads TGTGCCAGCAGTTGGGACGGGGACCCCTACGAGCAGTACTTC.

This clonotype was observed many times. V usage is TRBV27 and J usage is TRBJ2-1; 9 nucleotides line up with TRBD1. The CDR3 runs to 15 residues. Germline CDR1 is MNHEY and CDR2 is SMNVEV (reference sequence). V shed 4 bases and J 9 bases; nucleotides not matched to a gene: 10. The CDR3, as DNA: TGTGCCAGCAGTTCTACCGGGACAGGGACGGGTGAGCAGTTCTTC. It specifies CASSSTGTGTGEQFF.

The genes are TRBV5-1 and TRBJ1-1; D is perhaps TRBD1 (5 bases). Germline-derived CDR1 and CDR2 are SGHRS and YFSETQ. The CDR3 covers 14 residues. The ends were cut back, 4 bases at V and 0 bases at J, with 10 bases in the middle. In nucleotides, the CDR3 is TGCGCCAGCAGCCAGGGCACCATGAACACTGAAGCTTTCTTT. It translates to CASSQGTMNTEAFF.

This clonotype occurred a few times. V usage is TRBV5-6 and J usage is TRBJ2-5; D is unclear. The germline V and J ends were trimmed by 0 bases and 3 bases, with 9 bases remaining between them. CDR3 length: 14 residues. Germline assignment: CDR1 SGHDT and CDR2 YYEEEE. CDR3 coding DNA: TGTGCCAGCAGCTTGGCCGTGGCCGAAGAGACCCAGTACTTC. Residues: CASSLAVAEETQYF.

This clonotype has just a few counts. The chain uses TRBV3-1 and TRBJ2-3; D gene ambiguous. CDR3 size: 16 residues. V was cut by 0 bases and J by 4 bases, with 14 bases left in between. Germline V gene sequence: CDR1 LGHDT, CDR2 YNNKEL (reference sequence). The CDR3: CASSQDLGLQADTQYF. For the CDR3, the DNA is TGTGCCAGCAGCCAAGATCTGGGGTTGCAGGCAGATACGCAGTATTTT.

This clonotype was recorded a few times. V usage is TRBV29-1 and J usage is TRBJ1-2, with D possibly being TRBD1 (5 bases). Germline CDR1 is SQVTM and CDR2 is ANQGSEA. This CDR3 spans 12 amino acids. Trimming cost V 6 bases and J 7 bases, with 15 bases left between them. The CDR3 loop is CSVGDSGFGYTF. In nucleotides, the CDR3 is TGCAGCGTGGGGGACTCTGGTTTTGGCTACACCTTC.

This clonotype was seen a single time. The chain is built from TRBV20-1 and TRBJ2-5, with 14 positions matching TRBD2. The V segment lost 5 bases and the J segment 5 bases; nucleotides outside the gene matches: 7. CDR1 is DFQATT and CDR2 is SNEGSKA in the germline V gene (reference sequence). The CDR3 is 15 amino acids. CDR3 sequence (DNA): TGCAGTGCTCCTCTGGGACTAGCGGGAGTTGAGACCCAGTACTTC. It codes for CSAPLGLAGVETQYF.

This rearrangement joins TRBV2 to TRBJ2-7; TRBD1 matches at 9 bases. V dropped 3 bases and J dropped 3; count of bases not matched to a gene: 6. In germline, CDR1 is SNHLY, CDR2 FYNNEI. This CDR3 has 15 amino acids. The CDR3 loop reads CASSDMGQGGYEQYF. CDR3 nucleotides: TGTGCCAGCAGTGACATGGGACAGGGCGGCTACGAGCAGTACTTC.

This clonotype has more than one count but fewer than ten. V is TRBV29-1 and J is TRBJ2-3; no definite D call. Per the germline V gene, CDR1 is SQVTM and CDR2 is ANQGSEA. V lost 3 bases and J 0 bases, leaving 7 bases between the germline ends. The CDR3 extends over 13 amino acids. The CDR3 DNA is TGCAGCGTTGACACATATAGCACAGATACGCAGTATTTT. The encoded protein is CSVDTYSTDTQYF.

This clonotype was seen a single time. The chain uses TRBV19 and TRBJ1-2, with TRBD1 matching 7 bases. The CDR3 sequence is 13 residues long. V was clipped by 6 bases and J by 8 bases; unmatched bases: 9. The germline V gene encodes CDR1 LNHDA and CDR2 SQIVND (reference sequence). The CDR3 nucleotides read TGTGCCAGTAGCCAGACAGGGAGTCGGGGCTACACCTTC. The encoded protein is CASSQTGSRGYTF.

V and J are TRBV5-4 and TRBJ1-1; weak D call: TRBD1 (6 bases). The CDR3 loop spans 14 amino acids. CDR1 and CDR2 (germline): SGHNT, YYREEE (reference sequence). Trimming stripped 7 bases from V and 1 base from J, with 14 bases between. The CDR3 DNA reads as TGTGCCAGCGGAACCGGGGGGCGGAACACTGAAGCTTTCTTT. Its protein product is CASGTGGRNTEAFF.

The count of this clonotype is one. This rearrangement joins TRBV7-9 to TRBJ2-3; D possibly corresponds to TRBD2 (5 bases). Trimming stripped 4 bases from V and 0 bases from J, with 11 bases between. Germline-derived CDR1 and CDR2 are SEHNR and FQNEAQ (reference sequence). This CDR3 has 15 residues. Here the CDR3 reads CASSYGRTSTDTQYF. CDR3 in DNA: TGTGCCAGCAGCTACGGACGGACTAGCACAGATACGCAGTATTTT.

This clonotype was observed a few times. The CDR3 nucleotides read TGTGCCAGCAGTTTTATCCCCGGGGCTGAAGCTTTCTTT. It translates to CASSFIPGAEAFF. The genes are TRBV12-3 or TRBV12-4 and TRBJ1-1; the D is unclear. The CDR3 consists of 13 residues. Trimming took 3 bases from V and 6 from J, leaving 11 bases between them.

This clonotype was seen only a few times. This CDR3 is CAWSPPTGELFF. The CDR3 coding sequence is TGTGCCTGGAGCCCCCCCACCGGGGAGCTGTTTTTT. The rearrangement joins TRBV30 to TRBJ2-2; D uncertain. The V and J ends lost 3 bases and 4 bases respectively, with 6 bases between them. CDR3 length: 12 amino acids. Germline V CDR1 and CDR2: GTSNPN, SVGIG (reference sequence). The variable domain in full, completed from reference TRBV30 and TRBJ2-2, reads SQTIHQWPATLVQPVGSPLSLECTVEGTSNPNLYWYRQAAGRGLQLLFYSVGIGQISSEVPQNLSASRPQDRQFILSSKKLLLSDSGFYLCAWSPPTGELFFGEGSRLTVL.

This clonotype has a count of ten or more. CDR3 loop: CASSFWGQGAYEQFF. Here the CDR3 DNA reads TGTGCCAGCAGCTTCTGGGGACAGGGGGCCTATGAGCAGTTCTTC. The chain couples TRBV7-9 to TRBJ2-1, with 12 bases lining up with TRBD1. The V gene's germline CDR1 is SEHNR and CDR2 FQNEAQ (reference sequence). V shed 3 bases, J shed 8 bases, and the junction held 5 bases outside the gene matches. This CDR3 is built from 15 residues.